This T cell receptor beta chain was sequenced during a study of blood T cell repertoires in COVID-19 (dated by TCRdb to 2020 to 2021). Background for the entire study: Samples from collaborators originated in the United States, Italy and Spain and spanned both the acute and convalescent phases of COVID-19. The prospective study material was composed of cDNA or gDNA derived from T cells, B-cell-depleted T cells, or PBMCs. The dataset comprised deeply sampled blood TCRbeta repertoires from subjects exposed to, actively infected with, or recovered from COVID-19. The repertoires were released in a freely available public database meant as a resource for research on the immune response to SARS-CoV-2. Samples came from the ongoing ImmuneRACE study (first 160 participants) plus 1,254 subjects from 6 global collaborators. A de-identified subject ID, COVID-19 status, age in years and sex were almost always included in the sample metadata. HLA class I and class II types, where available, came from metadata supplied by the sample provider rather than from assay-based typing.

Collaborating institutions collected whole blood in K2EDTA tubes following their own protocols. For TCRbeta analysis, collaborator samples were shipped as frozen whole blood, as isolated PBMCs, or as DNA extracted from either sample type. General conclusions and limits of the study: Clinical and demographic metadata were provided uncurated, with the amount varying by source and participant.

V is cut back by 2 bases and J by 2 bases, with 2 bases in the junction unmatched. Per the germline V gene, SGHRS is the CDR1 and YFSETQ is the CDR2. Taken from cysteine to phenylalanine, the CDR3 has 15 residues. Only the CDR3 part of the read is kept: 45 bases, read in frame from the first base. Details on this clone: Its antigen target is currently unknown. Base qualities were left out, and no much larger clone turns up one base away.

The immunoSEQ Assay, a bias-controlled multiplex PCR, was used to amplify TCRbeta CDR3 regions from genomic DNA. As for the authors' bioinformatics: Within the assay, amplification of reference gene primers was used to estimate how many nucleated cells each sample contained. To quantify the absolute abundance of each unique TCRbeta CDR3 rearrangement, sequence reads were collapsed and filtered. For each sample, productive Simpson clonality was calculated as the square root of Simpson's diversity index across productive rearrangements. TCRdb stores this immuneACCESS table with in-frame sequences only. Part of the clones is absent; in the studies checked, under half of the shortfall reflects unresolved V genes, and no reason is known for the rest. V and J calls and clone size follow that table, whereas D and trimming were derived from the DNA. For this sample the table gives around 75,000 clones, of which about four fifths were detected only once. Clones ranked in the top ten supply 5.4% of the sample.

The V and J genes are TRBV5-1 and TRBJ2-7; TRBD2 matches 12 bases in the middle. The TCR was taken from a woman of 80 years or more with active or convalescent COVID-19. The sequenced sample was peripheral blood. The CDR3 protein is CASSLRTSGAYEQYF. The sequence in DNA is TGCGCCAGCAGCTTAAGGACTAGCGGGGCCTACGAGCAGTACTTC.